The clone carrying this T cell receptor beta chain was seen only once. The CDR3 totals 14 residues. Trimming took off 7 bases at V and 4 bases at J, with 17 bases between the two ends. Germline CDR1 MDHEN, CDR2 SYDVKM. The sample belongs to a study of shared clonotypes between healthy human individuals. Clones were sequenced by immunoSEQ multiplex PCR, and TCRdb holds only the in-frame ones, with some missing. The sample yields fewer than 650,000 clones, 76% seen once. The sequenced sample was PBMCs. This TCR was sampled from a woman aged 40 to 50 in good health. Some clones in this sample may be carry-over from other donors' samples. The chain carries TRBV28 and TRBJ2-7; perhaps TRBD1 as D (6 bases). Here the CDR3 DNA reads TGTGCCAGCAACCCTCGTAGGGGGACGTACGAGCAGTACTTC. This sequence encodes CASNPRRGTYEQYF.